Listed here is a single TCR beta chain. This record belongs to a study of T cells expressing NK-cell markers. The CDR3 is 14 amino acids. TCRdb reanalyzed the 5' RACE reads and collapses them to one entry per CDR3 protein, without DNA. This listing includes around 260,000 distinct CDR3 sequences. Material for sequencing was blood T cells: a sorted CD56 or NKG2C T cell subset, CD4+ or CD8+ T cells, or bulk PBMC T cells (not recorded which). The chain uses TRBV12-3 or TRBV12-4 and TRBJ2-7; TCRdb reports TRBD1, a call that lacks DNA to check it against. This receptor was obtained from a woman aged 18-70 years in good health. The CDR3 sequence: CASSTKQGADEQYF.